Below, 10 T cell receptor beta chains from the same sample are listed, as sequenced in a study of early T cells in non-severe SARS-CoV-2 infection (TCRdb year 2021). Receptor libraries were prepared by 5' RACE. Sequencing instrument: NextSeq 500. Using fastp at Q25 and MiXCR, TCRdb reprocessed the public reads and kept productive beta chains. Each entry is one CDR3 protein sequence, shown with its most common DNA and genes. The sample contains around 82,000 distinct CDR3 sequences, under 15% of them found a single time. The ten largest clones take up about 0.58% of the sample. Sequenced: whole blood. The source is an adult who was a healthcare worker with PCR-confirmed SARS-CoV-2 infection or an uninfected control (not recorded which).

This clonotype showed up just a few times. The CDR3 DNA follows: TGTGCCAGCAGCTTGGCCGGGGGGGCTGGAGGCTACACCTTC. It codes for CASSLAGGAGGYTF. This chain links TRBV5-4 with TRBJ1-2; a possible D gene is TRBD1 (6 bases). Trimming stripped 0 bases from V and 8 bases from J, with 14 bases between. The CDR3 has 14 residues. CDR1 and CDR2 (germline): SGHNT, YYREEE (reference sequence).

CDR3 nucleotide sequence: TGCAGCGCTAGACAGGGGAACACCGGGGAGCTGTTTTTT. Protein: CSARQGNTGELFF. The V gene is TRBV29-1, the J gene TRBJ2-2, with 7 bases fitting TRBD1. The CDR3 loop spans 13 amino acids. Germline lookup yields CDR1 SQVTM and CDR2 ANQGSEA. V was clipped by 7 bases and J by 1 base; unmatched bases: 3.

This clonotype was counted only a few times. The chain has TRBV5-5 and TRBJ1-2; the match to TRBD1 covers 8 bases. The CDR3 has 15 amino acids. Germline assignment: CDR1 SGHKS and CDR2 YYEKEE (reference sequence). Trimming removed 0 bases from V and 5 bases from J; junction bases left unmatched: 6. The DNA of the CDR3 is TGTGCCAGCAGCTTGGCAGGGGGCGCCGGGTATGGCTACACCTTC. It translates to CASSLAGGAGYGYTF.

To note about this clonotype: One end of the junction does not line up with germline, which may come from a read error. The chain links TRBV6-4 to TRBJ2-3, with 9 bases aligning to TRBD2. This CDR3 comprises 16 residues. The germline gives CDR1 MRHNA, CDR2 SNTAGT. For the CDR3, the DNA is TGTGCCAGCAGTGACTTTAGCGGGGGAAGGCCAGATACGCGGTATTTT. This sequence encodes CASSDFSGGRPDTRYF.

This clonotype was seen once. V is TRBV9 and J is TRBJ1-1; D ambiguous. The CDR3 consists of 12 residues. Between the trimmed V and J ends, which lost 3 bases and 2 bases, there was a span of 5 bases. In germline, CDR1 is SGDLS, CDR2 YYNGEE. CDR3: CASSADNTEAFF. For the CDR3, the DNA is TGTGCCAGCAGCGCGGACAACACTGAAGCTTTCTTT.

This clonotype occurred a few times. The CDR3 region is CASIGQGPRYEQYV. The CDR3 coding sequence is TGTGCCAGCATTGGACAGGGACCTCGCTACGAGCAGTACGTC. The chain employs TRBV6-6 and TRBJ2-7; 8 bases fit TRBD1. With 7 bases clipped from V and 3 bases from J, the junction kept 8 bases outside the gene matches. The CDR3 has 14 residues. CDR1 is MNHNY, CDR2 SVGAGI, per germline (reference sequence).

The rearrangement joins TRBV4-1 to TRBJ2-5, with D possibly being TRBD2 (5 bases). Germline-derived CDR1 and CDR2 are MGHRA and YSYEKL. The CDR3 loop spans 17 amino acids. V was cut by 1 base and J by 4 bases, with 19 bases left in between. CDR3 in amino acids: CASSQGMTASSPETQYF. For the CDR3, the DNA is TGCGCCAGCAGCCAAGGTATGACGGCTAGCTCTCCAGAGACCCAGTACTTC.

This sequence joins TRBV10-3 and TRBJ2-3; D gene unclear. The CDR3 sequence is 15 residues long. Germline CDR1 and CDR2: ENHRY and SYGVKD. V lost 6 bases and J lost 2, with 15 bases in between. The CDR3 coding sequence is TGTGCCATCAGCTTTAGGGTCTCACCCACAGATACGCAGTATTTT. Its translation: CAISFRVSPTDTQYF.

V is TRBV5-1 and J is TRBJ1-1; 9 bases are a match to TRBD1. The CDR3 has 14 amino acids. V lost 2 bases and J lost 5; bases outside the gene matches: 4. Germline lookup yields CDR1 SGHRS and CDR2 YFSETQ. This CDR3 is CASSLGDRATEAFF. As DNA, the CDR3 is TGCGCCAGCAGCTTAGGGGACAGGGCGACTGAAGCTTTCTTT.

The chain links TRBV10-3 to TRBJ2-3; weak D call: TRBD1 (5 bases). The germline V gene has CDR1 ENHRY and CDR2 SYGVKD. V was trimmed by 9 bases and J by 13 bases, leaving 17 bases between them. The CDR3 is made up of 11 amino acids. Here the CDR3 DNA reads TGTGCCATTCGATCCGAGGACAAGAAGTATTTT. It specifies CAIRSEDKKYF.